Detailed here is one TCR beta chain. The data are from a study of blood T cell repertoires in COVID-19. CDR1 and CDR2 from the germline V gene are MNHEY and SVGAGI. The CDR3 is 16 amino acids. The ends were cut back, 2 bases at V and 4 bases at J, with 17 bases in the middle. Generated by immunoSEQ multiplex PCR, the TCRdb table keeps only in-frame clones and is missing some. The repertoire includes 150,000 to 160,000 clones, around 87% of them detected once, and roughly 15% sits in the top ten. The chain links TRBV6-5 to TRBJ2-5, with D perhaps TRBD1 (6 bases). This TCR was recovered from a woman aged 40 to 50 with acute or convalescent COVID-19. The sequencing sample was made of peripheral blood. The CDR3: CASSYETGGRGETQYF. Written as DNA, the CDR3 is TGTGCCAGCAGTTACGAGACAGGTGGGCGAGGAGAGACCCAGTACTTC.